This T cell receptor beta chain was obtained from a study of blood T cell repertoires in COVID-19 (TCRdb year 2020). For context, the study as a whole: Samples from collaborators originated in the United States, Italy and Spain and spanned both the acute and convalescent phases of COVID-19. The repertoires were released in a freely available public database meant as a resource for research on the immune response to SARS-CoV-2. The material from the prospective study consisted of cDNA or gDNA derived from T cells, B-cell-depleted T cells, or PBMCs. Deeply sampled blood TCRbeta repertoires from subjects exposed to, actively infected with, or recovered from COVID-19 were included in the dataset. Where available, HLA class I and class II types were obtained from metadata supplied by the sample provider rather than from assay-based typing. Samples came from the ongoing ImmuneRACE study (first 160 participants) plus 1,254 subjects from 6 global collaborators. A de-identified subject ID, COVID-19 status, age in years and sex were almost always included in the sample metadata.

In its sample, this clone was seen a few times. Its antigen has not been determined. Per-base quality was not reported, and no clone a single base away is much larger than it. Study-wide conclusions, independent of this receptor: The amount of clinical and demographic metadata varied by source and participant and was provided uncurated.

The collaborating institutions used their own protocols to collect whole blood in K2EDTA tubes. Collaborator samples were shipped for TCRbeta analysis as frozen whole blood, isolated PBMCs, or DNA extracted from either sample type. TCRbeta CDR3 regions were amplified from genomic DNA by means of the immunoSEQ Assay, a bias-controlled multiplex PCR. The study's processing was this. The number of nucleated cells in each sample was estimated by amplification of reference gene primers within the assay. To quantify the absolute abundance of each unique TCRbeta CDR3 rearrangement, sequence reads were collapsed and filtered. For each sample, productive Simpson clonality was calculated as the square root of Simpson's diversity index across productive rearrangements. As stored in TCRdb, this immuneACCESS dataset retains in-frame rearrangements with V and J assigned. A fraction of the clones does not appear; measured against another copy, unresolved V genes explain less than half of the discrepancy, and the remainder lacks a known reason. That table is the source of V, J and clone size, and D and trimming were worked out from the DNA. This sample comprises just over 15,000 clones, roughly 84% of them detected only once. Jointly, the top ten make up about a tenth of the sample.

The germline V gene gives CDR1 as SGHNT and CDR2 as YENEEA. Reading from cysteine to phenylalanine, the CDR3 counts 13 amino acids. The retained sequence is limited to the CDR3, 39 bases, with the frame set at the first base. Relative to germline, V is 6 bases shorter and J is 0 bases shorter, with 8 bases between their ends. The clonotype was recovered from a human donor in a cohort sampled during active COVID-19. Source material: peripheral blood. The chain couples TRBV11-3 to TRBJ1-1; the D gene assignment is ambiguous. This receptor has the CDR3 CASSLYMNTEAFF. In nucleotides, the sequence is TGTGCCAGCAGTTTGTACATGAACACTGAAGCTTTCTTT.